The 9 T cell receptor beta chains below all came from one sample that was sequenced in a study of cytomegalovirus exposure and HLA in healthy donors. The study ran its PCR with 60 Vbeta and 13 Jbeta primers. TCRdb keeps only in-frame clones here, not all; method: immunoSEQ multiplex PCR. The table includes about 250,000 clones, about 90% detected once. The source material was PBMCs. Receptor source: a girl aged 2-9 years in good health and CMV-seronegative.

The rearrangement uses TRBV7-8 and TRBJ2-7; TRBD2 is a possible D gene (6 bases). Germline CDR1 and CDR2: SGHVS and FQNEAQ. The CDR3 contains 16 residues. V lost 5 bases and J lost 2, with 19 bases in between. CDR3 region: CASSPRPGEAAYEQYF. CDR3 coding DNA: TGTGCCAGCAGCCCTCGCCCCGGGGAGGCCGCCTACGAGCAGTACTTC.

The CDR3 DNA reads as TGTGCCAGCAGTTACAGCTCTGCGGGGGCCTCGCAGTTCTTC. Protein: CASSYSSAGASQFF. The chain has TRBV28 and TRBJ2-1, with D perhaps matching TRBD2 (7 bases). Germline assignment: CDR1 MDHEN and CDR2 SYDVKM. The CDR3 extends over 14 amino acids. The ends were cut back, 4 bases at V and 12 bases at J, with 19 bases in the middle.

The rearrangement joins TRBV28 to TRBJ1-3, with D tentatively TRBD1 (5 bases). The CDR3 covers 14 residues. The V gene's germline CDR1 is MDHEN and CDR2 SYDVKM. V lost 8 bases to trimming and J lost 1 base, with 12 bases between them. Here the CDR3 reads CASQVPGSGNTIYF. As DNA, the CDR3 is TGTGCCAGCCAAGTCCCAGGGTCTGGAAACACCATATATTTT.

The chain joins TRBV23-1 to TRBJ1-1; possibly TRBD1 for D (6 bases). TRBV23-1 is an open reading frame, and its role is uncertain. V shed 6 bases and J shed 1 base, with 9 bases lying between them. The CDR3 is 13 amino acids. The CDR3 protein is CASSPGQNTEAFF. In DNA, the CDR3 is TGCGCCAGCAGCCCGGGACAGAACACTGAAGCTTTCTTT.

The rearrangement links TRBV30 to TRBJ2-2; TRBD1 might be the D (5 bases). This CDR3 is built from 14 residues. V was pared by 1 base and J by 9 bases, with 15 bases between. Germline V gene lookup returns CDR1 GTSNPN and CDR2 SVGIG (reference sequence). CDR3 DNA sequence: TGTGCCTGGAGTGCGGATGGGGCGCGTTGGGAGCTGTTTTTT. Translating gives CAWSADGARWELFF.

V is TRBV7-6 and J is TRBJ1-2; D remains ambiguous. CDR3 length: 18 residues. V lost 1 base to trimming and J lost 1 base, with 19 bases between them. The germline V gene encodes CDR1 SGHVS and CDR2 FNYEAQ. CDR3 nucleotide sequence: TGTGCCAGCAGCTTAGAGGCCGGAGGACTAGGGAATAACTATGGCTACACCTTC. This gives the protein CASSLEAGGLGNNYGYTF. The complete variable domain, with remaining parts taken from reference TRBV7-6 and TRBJ1-2, reads GAGVSQSPRYKVTKRGQDVALRCDPISGHVSLYWYRQALGQGPEFLTYFNYEAQQDKSGLPNDRFSAERPEGSISTLTIQRTEQRDSAMYRCASSLEAGGLGNNYGYTFGSGTRLTVV.

V and J are TRBV11-2 and TRBJ2-1, with TRBD1 matching 8 bases. The CDR3 is made up of 16 amino acids. CDR1 is SGHAT, CDR2 FQNNGV, per germline. V shed 5 bases, J shed 0 bases, and the junction held 6 bases outside the gene matches. This CDR3 reads CASSRGTGGSYNEQFF. The CDR3 DNA is TGTGCCAGCAGCCGCGGGACAGGCGGCTCCTACAATGAGCAGTTCTTC. Full variable domain (outside the CDR3, taken from reference TRBV11-2 and TRBJ2-1): EAGVAQSPRYKIIEKRQSVAFWCNPISGHATLYWYQQILGQGPKLLIQFQNNGVVDDSQLPKDRFSAERLKGVDSTLKIQPAKLEDSAVYLCASSRGTGGSYNEQFFGPGTRLTVL.

The chain uses TRBV5-6 and TRBJ1-2; 8 bases are shared with TRBD1. Germline lookup yields CDR1 SGHDT and CDR2 YYEEEE. CDR3 length: 15 residues. Losses at the gene ends were 3 bases for V and 7 bases for J; bases not matched to a gene: 11. CDR3 DNA sequence: TGTGCCAGCAGCTCCTCCGGGACAGGTGGCCGTGGCTACACCTTC. The encoded protein is CASSSSGTGGRGYTF.

The CDR3 region has the DNA TGTGCCAGCAGTTTGACAGGGGGCGCGTATGGGGCCAACGTCCTGACTTTC. It yields the protein CASSLTGGAYGANVLTF. V is TRBV27 and J is TRBJ2-6; 10 positions agree with TRBD1. The junction had 5 bases not matched to a gene; V was cut back by 3 bases and J by 3 bases. Germline V gene data show CDR1 as MNHEY and CDR2 as SMNVEV (reference sequence). The CDR3 covers 17 residues. Full variable domain (remainder filled in from reference TRBV27 and TRBJ2-6): EAQVTQNPRYLITVTGKKLTVTCSQNMNHEYMSWYRQDPGLGLRQIYYSMNVEVTDKGDVPEGYKVSRKEKRNFPLILESPSPNQTSLYFCASSLTGGAYGANVLTFGAGSRLTVL.